This entry concerns a single T cell receptor (beta chain). Its cognate antigen is unknown. Sequencing was at survey level. Profiled with immunoSEQ multiplex PCR; TCRdb holds only in-frame clones, not every one. The profile covers 15,000 to 20,000 clones, with approximately 84% appearing a single time and roughly 13% taken by the ten largest. Germline V gives CDR1 SGHTA, CDR2 FQGNSA. V lost 2 bases and J lost 3; bases outside the gene matches: 1. This CDR3 spans 13 amino acids. The data are from a study of STAT5B mutations in CD4+ large granular lymphocyte leukemia. Study outcomes and limitations: 8/27 top patient clones versus 2/35 control clones were TRBV06-family. Patient CD4-sorted repertoires looked more clonal than healthy CD4+ repertoires, even without putative leukemic clones. Main leukemic clonotypes were patient-specific, but approximately 25% appeared at low frequency elsewhere.

The source is a human donor in good health. The sample was CD4+ T cells from blood buffy coats. The rearrangement links TRBV7-2 to TRBJ2-7; 7 bases are shared with TRBD1. The CDR3 sequence is CASSLHRGYEQYF. CDR3 sequence (DNA): TGTGCCAGCAGCTTACACAGGGGCTACGAGCAGTACTTC.